What follows are 18 T cell receptor beta chains derived from one specimen sequenced in a study of cytomegalovirus exposure and HLA in healthy donors (dated by TCRdb to 2015 to 2018). Libraries were built with the immunoSEQ multiplex PCR assay. Held by TCRdb, this immuneACCESS table contains in-frame sequences only and omits some clones. Under half of the omission traces to an unresolved V gene where checked; the cause of the rest is unknown. In all, the sample holds 300,000 to 400,000 clones, and roughly 90% of those were seen once. The leading ten clones occupy approximately 0.9% of the sample. Source material: PBMCs. These receptor sequences come from a man between 25 and 39 years old in good health and CMV-seronegative.

The rearrangement links TRBV9 to TRBJ2-3; TRBD2 agrees at 12 bases. Germline CDR1 reads SGDLS; CDR2 reads YYNGEE. The CDR3 is 16 amino acids. The J segment lost 0 bases and the V segment lost 4 bases, leaving 3 bases of the junction unmatched. The CDR3: CASSSGLAGSTDTQYF. For the CDR3, the DNA is TGTGCCAGCAGCTCGGGACTAGCGGGCAGCACAGATACGCAGTATTTT.

The V call is TRBV2, the J call TRBJ2-2, with D maybe TRBD2 (7 bases). The V end lost 10 bases, the J end lost 4 bases, and 16 bases lay between the germline ends. CDR3 length: 14 residues. Germline-derived CDR1 and CDR2 are SNHLY and FYNNEI. The DNA for the CDR3 is TGTGCCACCACGGGGGGCGCGGGCACCGGGGAGCTGTTTTTT. Translated: CATTGGAGTGELFF.

The rearrangement uses TRBV28 and TRBJ2-1; weak D call: TRBD1 (6 bases). This CDR3 has 13 residues. With 8 bases removed from V and 6 bases from J, the gap between germline ends came to 14 bases. CDR1 is MDHEN and CDR2 is SYDVKM in the germline V gene. CDR3 coding DNA: TGTGCCAGCGGGATAGGACAGCCCAATGAGCAGTTCTTC. It specifies CASGIGQPNEQFF.

This chain joins TRBV18 and TRBJ2-7; maybe TRBD2 (7 bases). Per germline, CDR1 KGHSH and CDR2 LQKENI. Trimming took 3 bases from V and 2 from J, leaving 11 bases between them. There are 14 residues in the CDR3. CDR3 sequence: CASSPLGGAYEQYF. CDR3 bases: TGTGCCAGCTCACCTCTAGGGGGGGCCTACGAGCAGTACTTC.

The CDR3 region has the DNA TGTGCCACCAGCCCTAAGGCGGGAGAGACCCAGTACTTC. This sequence encodes CATSPKAGETQYF. V usage is TRBV15 and J usage is TRBJ2-5; D is perhaps TRBD2 (5 bases). The CDR3 is made up of 13 amino acids. V gave up 5 bases and J gave up 4 bases, with 11 bases separating them. Germline V lookup: CDR1 LNHNV, CDR2 YYDKDF (reference sequence).

This chain uses TRBV5-6 with TRBJ1-2; possibly TRBD1 for D (6 bases). V was shortened by 7 bases and J by 3 bases, with 22 bases between the two germline ends. CDR1 is SGHDT and CDR2 is YYEEEE in the germline V gene. The CDR3 runs to 16 residues. The CDR3 region has the DNA TGTGCCAGCCTGGGGAGAGAACAGGGTCCTGACTATGGCTACACCTTC. It specifies CASLGREQGPDYGYTF.

The chain has TRBV6-1 and TRBJ2-1, with 8 positions matching TRBD2. Germline CDR1 reads MNHNS; CDR2 reads SASEGT. The CDR3 is 15 residues long. V shed 2 bases, J shed 6 bases, and the junction held 6 bases outside the gene matches. The CDR3 loop reads CASSEYGGAVNEQFF. In DNA, the CDR3 is TGTGCCAGCAGTGAATACGGGGGGGCCGTCAATGAGCAGTTCTTC.

The J gene is TRBJ2-2, the V gene TRBV12-1; TRBD2, the table's D call, lacks a check against the DNA. TRBV12-1 is flagged as a pseudogene. This CDR3 has 20 amino acids. Written as DNA, the CDR3 is TGTGCCAGCAGCTTTTCCGAGCGGGCATCGGGGGGGCTTAACACCGGGGAGCTGTTTTTT. As protein: CASSFSERASGGLNTGELFF.

This clone was recorded a few times. This rearrangement joins TRBV30 to TRBJ2-7; D is perhaps TRBD1 (6 bases). The ends were cut back, 1 base at V and 3 bases at J, with 7 bases in the middle. The CDR3 sequence is 12 residues long. Germline V gives CDR1 GTSNPN, CDR2 SVGIG (reference sequence). The CDR3 spells CAWSEQGYEQYF. DNA for the CDR3: TGTGCCTGGAGTGAACAGGGCTACGAGCAGTACTTC.

The J gene is TRBJ1-5, the V gene TRBV27, with 7 bases fitting TRBD1. The junction had 3 bases not matched to a gene; V was cut back by 2 bases and J by 2 bases. From germline, CDR1 is MNHEY and CDR2 SMNVEV (reference sequence). This CDR3 region has 15 residues. The CDR3 sequence is CASSLGGQGNQPQHF. The CDR3 bases are TGTGCCAGCAGTTTAGGCGGACAGGGCAATCAGCCCCAGCATTTT.

The rearrangement links TRBV7-8 to TRBJ2-7, with D perhaps TRBD1 (5 bases). Germline assignment: CDR1 SGHVS and CDR2 FQNEAQ. V lost 1 base to trimming and J lost 6 bases, with 13 bases between them. The CDR3 has 14 amino acids. The CDR3 sequence is CASSLDRYFAEQYF. In nucleotides, the CDR3 is TGTGCCAGCAGCTTAGACAGGTACTTTGCCGAGCAGTACTTC.

This clone was seen only once. The J gene is TRBJ1-4, the V gene TRBV2; D is ambiguous. CDR3 length equals 14 residues. The germline gives CDR1 SNHLY, CDR2 FYNNEI. V gave up 6 bases and J gave up 5 bases, with 13 bases separating them. The CDR3 loop is CASRGPVKNEKLFF. The DNA for the CDR3 is TGTGCCAGCAGGGGCCCAGTGAAAAATGAAAAACTGTTTTTT.

This clone was observed a single time. The chain employs TRBV5-8 and TRBJ2-7; 9 bases match TRBD1. Germline assignment: CDR1 SGHTS and CDR2 YDEGEE. The V gene end was trimmed by 5 bases and the J gene end by 2 bases; junction bases not matched to a gene: 8. There are 15 residues in the CDR3. In nucleotides, the CDR3 is TGTGCCAGCAGAAAACCTAGACAGGGGGCCTACGAGCAGTACTTC. Translating gives CASRKPRQGAYEQYF.

The chain joins TRBV5-5 to TRBJ2-5, with 9 bases identical to TRBD1. CDR3 length: 12 amino acids. With 0 bases clipped from V and 14 bases from J, the junction kept 5 bases outside the gene matches. Germline CDR1 reads SGHKS; CDR2 reads YYEKEE (reference sequence). The CDR3 bases are TGTGCCAGCAGCTTGGGTGGGGACAGGGATTACTTC. Its protein product is CASSLGGDRDYF. Full variable domain (outside the CDR3, taken from reference TRBV5-5 and TRBJ2-5): DAGVTQSPTHLIKTRGQQVTLRCSPISGHKSVSWYQQVLGQGPQFIFQYYEKEERGRGNFPDRFSARQFPNYSSELNVNALLLGDSALYLCASSLGGDRDYFGPGTRLLVL.

The chain uses TRBV9 and TRBJ2-2, with 10 nucleotides matching TRBD2. Germline CDR1 and CDR2: SGDLS and YYNGEE. The CDR3 totals 15 residues. V lost 4 bases to trimming and J lost 1 base; unmatched junction nucleotides: 1. In DNA, the CDR3 is TGTGCCAGCAGCCCTAGCGGGGGGAACACCGGGGAGCTGTTTTTT. As protein: CASSPSGGNTGELFF.

This clone has only one observation. The J gene is TRBJ2-7, the V gene TRBV11-2; weak D call: TRBD1 (6 bases). Germline CDR1 reads SGHAT; CDR2 reads FQNNGV. Between the trimmed V and J ends, which lost 3 bases and 2 bases, there was a span of 8 bases. The CDR3 covers 13 residues. CDR3 DNA sequence: TGTGCCAGCAGCTTCGGACAGCCCTACGAGCAGTACTTC. Translating gives CASSFGQPYEQYF. Filled out from reference TRBV11-2 and TRBJ2-7, the complete variable domain reads EAGVAQSPRYKIIEKRQSVAFWCNPISGHATLYWYQQILGQGPKLLIQFQNNGVVDDSQLPKDRFSAERLKGVDSTLKIQPAKLEDSAVYLCASSFGQPYEQYFGPGTRLTVT.

This clone was observed a single time. V gene TRBV5-1 combines with J gene TRBJ1-6, with TRBD1 matching over 11 bases. In germline, CDR1 is SGHRS, CDR2 YFSETQ. This CDR3 is built from 16 residues. Unmatched junction bases numbered 6, after V lost 4 bases and J lost 6 bases. This CDR3 reads CASSLWTGGFNSPLHF. The CDR3 nucleotides are TGCGCCAGCAGCCTCTGGACAGGGGGCTTTAATTCACCCCTCCACTTT.

The chain carries TRBV19 and TRBJ1-5; 7 bases match TRBD1. The CDR3 covers 17 residues. Per germline, CDR1 LNHDA and CDR2 SQIVND (reference sequence). V shed 4 bases and J 4 bases; nucleotides not matched to a gene: 13. The CDR3 sequence is CASSNRGQPRVNQPQHF. For the CDR3, the DNA is TGTGCCAGTAGTAACCGGGGACAGCCTCGTGTAAATCAGCCCCAGCATTTT.